These 25 T cell receptor beta chains were sequenced from one sample in a study of T cell responses to AZD1222 COVID-19 vaccine. Profiled with immunoSEQ multiplex PCR; TCRdb holds only in-frame clones, not every one. The sample consists of some 150,000 clones, around 90% of them appearing once. This specimen consisted of peripheral blood, obtained 28 days after the second AZD1222 dose. The receptors stem from an adult who received the AZD1222 COVID-19 vaccine.

The chain has TRBV3-1 (or the pseudogene TRBV3-2) and TRBJ2-6, with TRBD2 as a possible D gene (5 bases). CDR3 size: 16 residues. CDR1 and CDR2 (germline): LGHDT, YNNKEL (reference sequence). V lost 6 bases to trimming and J lost 0 bases, with 12 bases between them. The CDR3 loop reads CASSGSADSGANVLTF. DNA of the CDR3: TGTGCCAGCAGTGGGAGTGCAGACTCTGGGGCCAACGTCCTGACTTTC.

The chain has TRBV29-1 and TRBJ1-3, with D unclear. There are 15 residues in the CDR3. In germline, CDR1 is SQVTM, CDR2 ANQGSEA. The ends were cut back, 7 bases at V and 0 bases at J, with 16 bases in the middle. As DNA, the CDR3 is TGCAGCGCCGCAGGTCCGATGGACTCTGGAAACACCATATATTTT. It codes for CSAAGPMDSGNTIYF.

The chain is built from TRBV15 and TRBJ2-7; D gene ambiguous. The CDR3 covers 15 residues. V lost 0 bases to trimming and J lost 0 bases, with 9 bases between them. The germline V gene encodes CDR1 LNHNV and CDR2 YYDKDF (reference sequence). In nucleotides, the CDR3 is TGTGCCACCAGCAGAGATGCAGCTAGCTCCTACGAGCAGTACTTC. Amino acid sequence: CATSRDAASSYEQYF. Full variable domain (missing parts from reference TRBV15 and TRBJ2-7): DAMVIQNPRYQVTQFGKPVTLSCSQTLNHNVMYWYQQKSSQAPKLLFHYYDKDFNNEADTPDNFQSRRPNTSFCFLDIRSPGLGDTAMYLCATSRDAASSYEQYFGPGTRLTVT.

Only one count was recorded for this clone. V and J are TRBV28 and TRBJ1-3; perhaps TRBD1 as D (5 bases). The germline V and J ends were trimmed by 2 bases and 0 bases, with 8 bases remaining between them. The CDR3 is 15 residues long. Per germline, CDR1 MDHEN and CDR2 SYDVKM. CDR3 bases: TGTGCCAGCAGTTTACCCCAGGGCTCTGGAAACACCATATATTTT. Encoded protein: CASSLPQGSGNTIYF.

V gene TRBV10-3 combines with J gene TRBJ2-3; 11 nucleotides agree with TRBD2. Germline V CDR1 and CDR2: ENHRY, SYGVKD. The CDR3 runs to 14 residues. With V trimmed by 9 bases and J by 3 bases, 5 bases remained unmatched. The CDR3 nucleotides read TGTGCCATAAGCACTAGCGGGGGTACAGATACGCAGTATTTT. Protein: CAISTSGGTDTQYF.

This rearrangement joins TRBV19 to TRBJ2-5, with TRBD2 matching 13 bases. Unmatched junction bases numbered 11, after V lost 6 bases and J lost 7 bases. The CDR3 is 16 residues long. Germline assignment: CDR1 LNHDA and CDR2 SQIVND (reference sequence). In DNA form, the CDR3 reads TGTGCCAGTAGAGGCCGGACTAGCGGGGGAAAGGCGACCCAGTACTTC. Translated, it gives CASRGRTSGGKATQYF. The entire variable domain, with the rest obtained from reference TRBV19 and TRBJ2-5, is as follows: DGGITQSPKYLFRKEGQNVTLSCEQNLNHDAMYWYRQDPGQGLRLIYYSQIVNDFQKGDIAEGYSVSREKKESFPLTVTSAQKNPTAFYLCASRGRTSGGKATQYFGPGTRLLVL.

The rearrangement joins TRBV28 to TRBJ1-2, with 11 bases fitting TRBD1. Germline V CDR1 and CDR2: MDHEN, SYDVKM. V trimming: 6 bases; J trimming: 5 bases; junction bases outside the gene matches: 2. The CDR3 covers 13 residues. The CDR3 region is CASSGQGAYGYTF. In DNA form, the CDR3 reads TGTGCCAGCAGCGGACAGGGGGCTTATGGCTACACCTTC.

This sequence joins TRBV28 and TRBJ1-6; D gene uncertain. The CDR3 runs to 12 residues. Germline values: CDR1 MDHEN, CDR2 SYDVKM. Trimming left V 8 bases short and J 10 bases short, with 12 bases between. The CDR3 loop is CASGQATSPLHF. The CDR3 DNA follows: TGTGCCAGCGGCCAAGCTACCTCACCCCTCCACTTT.

The J gene is TRBJ1-2, the V gene TRBV7-2; no firm D call. The length of the CDR3 is 11 residues. Trimming removed 2 bases from V and 4 bases from J, with 2 bases in between. Germline CDR1 SGHTA, CDR2 FQGNSA. CDR3 residues: CASSLTYGYTF. The CDR3, as DNA: TGTGCCAGCAGCTTAACCTATGGCTACACCTTC.

This clone has a single count. The V and J genes are TRBV19 and TRBJ1-5, with D tentatively TRBD1 (6 bases). This CDR3 is built from 16 residues. With 6 bases removed from V and 1 base from J, the gap between germline ends came to 16 bases. Germline loops: CDR1 LNHDA, CDR2 SQIVND (reference sequence). This chain's CDR3 is CASSQEQGGSNQPQHF. In DNA form, the CDR3 reads TGTGCCAGTAGCCAGGAACAGGGAGGCAGCAATCAGCCCCAGCATTTT.

The genes are TRBV19 and TRBJ1-5, with D uncertain. The germline V and J ends were trimmed by 2 bases and 4 bases, with 6 bases remaining between them. CDR1 is LNHDA and CDR2 is SQIVND in the germline V gene (reference sequence). CDR3 size: 13 residues. The CDR3 loop is CASSIQENQPQHF. As DNA, the CDR3 is TGTGCCAGTAGTATACAGGAAAATCAGCCCCAGCATTTT.

The sample holds a few counts of this clone. This sequence joins TRBV7-2 and TRBJ1-2; 8 bases line up with TRBD1. V was clipped by 5 bases and J by 3 bases; unmatched bases: 2. Germline V gene data show CDR1 as SGHTA and CDR2 as FQGNSA. CDR3 length: 13 residues. CDR3 DNA sequence: TGTGCCAGCAGCCCACAGGGGGACTATGGCTACACCTTC. Its translation is CASSPQGDYGYTF.

CDR3 nucleotide sequence: TGTGCCAGCAGCGTAGCGGGACAGGGGAGTAGAACTGAAGCTTTCTTT. This encodes CASSVAGQGSRTEAFF. This rearrangement joins TRBV9 to TRBJ1-1; 10 nucleotides agree with TRBD1. V was clipped by 0 bases and J by 5 bases; unmatched bases: 7. Germline V lookup: CDR1 SGDLS, CDR2 YYNGEE. The CDR3 consists of 16 residues.

There are a few counts of this clone. This rearrangement joins TRBV5-6 to TRBJ2-1, with TRBD2 matching 10 bases. The germline gives CDR1 SGHDT, CDR2 YYEEEE. The trim removed 5 bases at V and 10 bases at J, leaving 15 bases unmatched. This CDR3 is 16 amino acids long. The CDR3, as DNA: TGTGCCAGCAGGCCCGAGTTTGGACTAGCGGTGGTAGAGCAGTTCTTC. Amino acid sequence: CASRPEFGLAVVEQFF.

The chain joins TRBV30 to TRBJ2-1; D gene uncertain. The CDR3 length is 12 residues. V lost 4 bases to trimming and J lost 4 bases, with 8 bases between them. Germline V gives CDR1 GTSNPN, CDR2 SVGIG (reference sequence). This CDR3 is CAWTVRYNEQFF. The CDR3 DNA reads TGTGCCTGGACTGTCCGGTACAATGAGCAGTTCTTC. Together with reference TRBV30 and TRBJ2-1, the CDR3 gives the full variable domain: SQTIHQWPATLVQPVGSPLSLECTVEGTSNPNLYWYRQAAGRGLQLLFYSVGIGQISSEVPQNLSASRPQDRQFILSSKKLLLSDSGFYLCAWTVRYNEQFFGPGTRLTVL.

The rearrangement links TRBV24-1 to TRBJ2-2; D is unclear. Germline loops: CDR1 KGHDR, CDR2 SFDVKD. V lost 7 bases and J lost 1, with 6 bases in between. The CDR3 has 13 amino acids. The DNA of the CDR3 is TGTGCCACCAGAGAGAGGAACACCGGGGAGCTGTTTTTT. It yields the protein CATRERNTGELFF.

This chain uses TRBV6-5 with TRBJ1-4; D call uncertain. Looked up from germline, CDR1 is MNHEY and CDR2 is SVGAGI. The CDR3 extends over 15 amino acids. Trimming shortened V by 11 bases and J by 7 bases, and 23 bases separated the two germline ends. CDR3 sequence: CASKLRGREGEKLFF. In nucleotides, the CDR3 is TGTGCCTCGAAACTGCGAGGGCGCGAGGGTGAAAAACTGTTTTTT.

This rearrangement joins TRBV3-1 (or the pseudogene TRBV3-2) to TRBJ1-4, with TRBD1 identical over 7 bases. The CDR3 contains 13 residues. Trimming removed 7 bases from V and 8 bases from J; junction bases left unmatched: 7. Germline V gene sequence: CDR1 LGHDT, CDR2 YNNKEL (reference sequence). As DNA, the CDR3 is TGTGCCAGCACCAGGGGGGGAGGAGAAAAACTGTTTTTT. Its protein product is CASTRGGGEKLFF.

V gene TRBV4-3 combines with J gene TRBJ1-5; D is ambiguous. The germline CDR1 and CDR2 sequences are LGHNA and YSLEER. CDR3 length: 13 residues. Between the trimmed V and J ends, which lost 5 bases and 5 bases, there was a span of 10 bases. CDR3 sequence reads: CASSTIIYQPQHF. DNA of the CDR3: TGCGCCAGCAGCACCATAATCTATCAGCCCCAGCATTTT.

V usage is TRBV12-3 or TRBV12-4 and J usage is TRBJ2-3; D remains ambiguous. The CDR3 extends over 13 amino acids. V shed 8 bases and J shed 2 bases, with 11 bases lying between them. The chain's CDR3 is CASVVQITDTQYF. CDR3 nucleotides: TGTGCCAGCGTGGTACAGATCACAGATACGCAGTATTTT.

The rearrangement links TRBV19 to TRBJ2-1, with TRBD2 as a possible D gene (6 bases). The CDR3 totals 16 residues. The germline CDR1 and CDR2 sequences are LNHDA and SQIVND (reference sequence). V gave up 5 bases and J gave up 2 bases, with 16 bases separating them. CDR3 DNA: TGTGCCAGTAGTGTGCATTCAGGAGGGACCTACAATGAGCAGTTCTTC. It specifies CASSVHSGGTYNEQFF.

This clone appeared a single time. The rearrangement uses TRBV28 and TRBJ1-1; 9 nucleotides line up with TRBD1. The CDR3 totals 14 residues. Germline V CDR1 and CDR2: MDHEN, SYDVKM. V lost 6 bases, J lost 11 bases, and 13 bases stayed unmatched. Here the CDR3 reads CASSFGTGSVKAFF. CDR3 nucleotide sequence: TGTGCCAGCAGCTTCGGGACAGGGAGTGTTAAGGCTTTCTTT.

The chain uses TRBV2 and TRBJ1-2; D is unresolved. CDR3 length equals 11 residues. V dropped 3 bases and J dropped 5 bases, with 4 bases sitting between them. The germline gives CDR1 SNHLY, CDR2 FYNNEI. CDR3 sequence: CASSDLYGYTF. DNA for the CDR3: TGTGCCAGCAGTGATCTGTATGGCTACACCTTC.

This CDR3 is CASRQEGALRNEQFF. CDR3 DNA sequence: TGTGCCAGTAGACAAGAGGGGGCCCTAAGGAATGAGCAGTTCTTC. This chain links TRBV19 with TRBJ2-1; TRBD1 aligns across 7 bases. There are 15 residues in the CDR3. CDR1 and CDR2 from the germline V gene are LNHDA and SQIVND (reference sequence). J gave up 7 bases and V 6 bases, and 12 bases lay outside the gene matches.

V gene TRBV10-3 combines with J gene TRBJ1-2, with 9 positions matching TRBD1. This CDR3 has 14 residues. Trimming at V came to 10 bases and at J to 4 bases, leaving 10 bases not matched to a gene. Germline-derived CDR1 and CDR2 are ENHRY and SYGVKD. CDR3 DNA sequence: TGTGCCACCCGACAGGGGGACCTTATCTATGGCTACACCTTC. This codes for CATRQGDLIYGYTF.